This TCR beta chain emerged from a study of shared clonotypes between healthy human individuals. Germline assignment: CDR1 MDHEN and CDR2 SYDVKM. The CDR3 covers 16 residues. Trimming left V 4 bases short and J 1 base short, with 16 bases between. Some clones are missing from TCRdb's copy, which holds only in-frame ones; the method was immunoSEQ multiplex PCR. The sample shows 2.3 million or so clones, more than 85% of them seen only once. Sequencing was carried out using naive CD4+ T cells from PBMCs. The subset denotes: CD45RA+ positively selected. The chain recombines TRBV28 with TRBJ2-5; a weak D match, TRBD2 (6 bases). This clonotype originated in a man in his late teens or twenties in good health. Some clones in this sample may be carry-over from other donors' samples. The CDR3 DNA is TGTGCCAGCAGTTCCGGGACTGGAACATTCCAAGAGACCCAGTACTTC. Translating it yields CASSSGTGTFQETQYF.